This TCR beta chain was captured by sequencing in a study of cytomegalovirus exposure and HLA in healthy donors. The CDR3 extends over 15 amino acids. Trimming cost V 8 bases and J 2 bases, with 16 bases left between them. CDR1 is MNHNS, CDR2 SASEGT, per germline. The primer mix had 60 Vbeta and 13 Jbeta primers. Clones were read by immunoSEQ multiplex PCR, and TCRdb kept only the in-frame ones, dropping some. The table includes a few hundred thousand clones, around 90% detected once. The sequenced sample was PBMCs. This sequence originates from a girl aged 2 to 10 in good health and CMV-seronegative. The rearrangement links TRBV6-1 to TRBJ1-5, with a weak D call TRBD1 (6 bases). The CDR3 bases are TGTGCCAGCCGCACTCCTACAGGGCGCAATCAGCCCCAGCATTTT. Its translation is CASRTPTGRNQPQHF.